This T cell receptor beta chain is from a study of cytotoxic CD8 clonotypes in ibrutinib-treated CLL. Notes on the study in general: Increased clonality at ibrutinib response gave way to a return toward baseline at progression. A difference in sampling times existed between sustained-remission and progressing patients.

The sequencing depth, 1 in 200,000 to 1 in 1 million T cells, was the target. TCRdb's table, derived via immunoSEQ multiplex PCR, lists solely in-frame clones and lacks some. This table holds about 300,000 clones, less than 85% found once. As regards this clone: What it recognizes is unknown.

Germline V lookup: CDR1 WNHNN, CDR2 SYGVQD (reference sequence). The V gene lost 0 bases and the J gene lost 8 bases, with 20 bases spanning the gap. This CDR3 region has 17 residues. This sample comprised PBMCs, obtained at disease progression, from a patient treated with ibrutinib. The clonotype comes from a human donor with chronic lymphocytic leukemia. J is TRBJ1-3 and V is TRBV10-1, with TRBD1 as a possible D gene (5 bases). The CDR3 DNA follows: TGCGCCAGCAGTGAGTCGGGGACCGGGACCGGACGGGACACCATATATTTT. Translated, it gives CASSESGTGTGRDTIYF.